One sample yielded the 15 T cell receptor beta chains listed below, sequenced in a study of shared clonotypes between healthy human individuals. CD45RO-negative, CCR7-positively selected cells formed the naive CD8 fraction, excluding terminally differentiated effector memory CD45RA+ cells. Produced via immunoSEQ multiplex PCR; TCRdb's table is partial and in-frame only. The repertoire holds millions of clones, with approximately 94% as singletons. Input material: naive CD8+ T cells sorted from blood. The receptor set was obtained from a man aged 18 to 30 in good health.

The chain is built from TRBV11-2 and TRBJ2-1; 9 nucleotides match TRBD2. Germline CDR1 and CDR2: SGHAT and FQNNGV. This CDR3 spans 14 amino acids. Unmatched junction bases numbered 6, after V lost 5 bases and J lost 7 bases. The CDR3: CASSPGLAGNEQFF. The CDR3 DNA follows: TGTGCCAGCAGCCCAGGGCTAGCGGGAAATGAGCAGTTCTTC.

CDR3 sequence: CASSSRYEQYF. The CDR3 coding sequence is TGTGCCAGCAGCTCCCGGTACGAGCAGTACTTC. V is TRBV5-6 and J is TRBJ2-7; D not certain. The CDR3 is 11 residues long. V was shortened by 3 bases and J by 4 bases, with 5 bases between the two germline ends. CDR1 SGHDT and CDR2 YYEEEE come from the germline V gene.

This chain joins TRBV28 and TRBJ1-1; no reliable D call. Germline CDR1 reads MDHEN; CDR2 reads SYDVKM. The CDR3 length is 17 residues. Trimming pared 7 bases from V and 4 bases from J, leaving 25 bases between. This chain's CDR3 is CASTTTAVLEVSTEAFF. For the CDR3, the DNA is TGTGCCAGCACTACGACGGCTGTCCTTGAGGTGAGCACTGAAGCTTTCTTT.

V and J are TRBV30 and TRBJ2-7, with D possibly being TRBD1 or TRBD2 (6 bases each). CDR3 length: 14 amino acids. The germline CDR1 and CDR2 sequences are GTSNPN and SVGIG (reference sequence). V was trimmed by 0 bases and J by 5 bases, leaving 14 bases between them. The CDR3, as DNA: TGTGCCTGGAGTGTACTCGGGGGCTTGGACGAGCAGTACTTC. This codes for CAWSVLGGLDEQYF.

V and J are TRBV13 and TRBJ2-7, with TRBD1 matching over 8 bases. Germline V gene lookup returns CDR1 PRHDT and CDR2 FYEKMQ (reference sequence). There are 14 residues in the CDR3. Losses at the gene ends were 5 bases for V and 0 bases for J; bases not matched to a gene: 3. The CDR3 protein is CASSQQGVSYEQYF. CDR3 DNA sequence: TGTGCCAGCAGCCAACAGGGGGTCTCCTACGAGCAGTACTTC.

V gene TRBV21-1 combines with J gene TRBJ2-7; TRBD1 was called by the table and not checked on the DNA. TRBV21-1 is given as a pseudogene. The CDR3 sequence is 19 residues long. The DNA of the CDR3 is TGTGCCAGCAGCAAAGTTTGTTGGGACAGGGCCCCGGGGTCCTACGAGCAGTACTTC. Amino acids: CASSKVCWDRAPGSYEQYF.

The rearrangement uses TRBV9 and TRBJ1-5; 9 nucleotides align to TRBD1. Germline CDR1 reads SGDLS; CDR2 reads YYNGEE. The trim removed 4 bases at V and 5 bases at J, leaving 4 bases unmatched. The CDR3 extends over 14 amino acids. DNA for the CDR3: TGTGCCAGCAGCTCGGACAGGGGCGATCAGCCCCAGCATTTT. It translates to CASSSDRGDQPQHF.

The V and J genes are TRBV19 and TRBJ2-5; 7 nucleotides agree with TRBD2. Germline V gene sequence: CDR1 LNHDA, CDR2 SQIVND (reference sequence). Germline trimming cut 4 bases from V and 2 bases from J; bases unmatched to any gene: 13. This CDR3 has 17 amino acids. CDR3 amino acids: CASSKEAVLAEQETQYF. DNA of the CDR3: TGTGCCAGTAGTAAAGAGGCAGTCCTAGCGGAACAAGAGACCCAGTACTTC.

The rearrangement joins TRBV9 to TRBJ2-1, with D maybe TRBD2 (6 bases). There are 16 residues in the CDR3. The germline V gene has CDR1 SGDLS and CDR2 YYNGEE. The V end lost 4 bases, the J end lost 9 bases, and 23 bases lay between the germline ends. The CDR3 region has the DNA TGTGCCAGCAGCTCCCCGGGTGGGGGGTCGACAGTTGAGCAGTTCTTC. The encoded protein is CASSSPGGGSTVEQFF.

The CDR3 nucleotides read TGTGCCAGCAGTTTAAGCGGCTTTGAAGCTTTCTTT. Translated: CASSLSGFEAFF. The V call is TRBV28, the J call TRBJ1-1, with unresolved D. V lost 2 bases and J 7 bases, leaving 8 bases between the germline ends. CDR1 and CDR2 from the germline V gene are MDHEN and SYDVKM. The CDR3 is 12 amino acids.

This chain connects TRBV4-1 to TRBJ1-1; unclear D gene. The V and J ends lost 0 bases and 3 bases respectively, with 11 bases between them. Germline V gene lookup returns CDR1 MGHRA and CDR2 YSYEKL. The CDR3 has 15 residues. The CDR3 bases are TGCGCCAGCAGCCAAGAGGAGAGGGTGGACACTGAAGCTTTCTTT. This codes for CASSQEERVDTEAFF.

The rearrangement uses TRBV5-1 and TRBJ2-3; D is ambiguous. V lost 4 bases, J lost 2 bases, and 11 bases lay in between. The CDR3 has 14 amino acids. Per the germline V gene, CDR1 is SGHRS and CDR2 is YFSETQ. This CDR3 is CASSPRGITDTQYF. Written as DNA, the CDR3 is TGCGCCAGCAGCCCGCGAGGTATCACAGATACGCAGTATTTT.

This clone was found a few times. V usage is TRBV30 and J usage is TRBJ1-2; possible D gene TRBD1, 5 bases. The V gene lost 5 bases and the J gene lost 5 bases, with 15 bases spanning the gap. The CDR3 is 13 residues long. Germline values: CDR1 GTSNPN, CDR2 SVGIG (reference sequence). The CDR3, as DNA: TGTGCCTGGCGCCCAGAGGGGCGGTATGGCTACACCTTC. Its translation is CAWRPEGRYGYTF.

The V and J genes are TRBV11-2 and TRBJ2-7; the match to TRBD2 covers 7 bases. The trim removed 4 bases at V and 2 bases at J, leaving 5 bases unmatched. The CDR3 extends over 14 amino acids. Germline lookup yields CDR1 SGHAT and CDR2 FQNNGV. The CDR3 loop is CASSSREGPYEQYF. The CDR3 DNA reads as TGTGCCAGCAGCTCAAGGGAGGGCCCCTACGAGCAGTACTTC.

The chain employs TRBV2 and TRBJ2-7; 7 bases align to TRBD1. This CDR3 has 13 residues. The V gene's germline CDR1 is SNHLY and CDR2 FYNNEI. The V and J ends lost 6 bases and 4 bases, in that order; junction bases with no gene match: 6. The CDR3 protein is CASRKGALYEQYF. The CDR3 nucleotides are TGTGCCAGCAGGAAGGGGGCCTTATACGAGCAGTACTTC.